The entry below describes one T cell receptor beta chain. The sample is drawn from a study of blood T cell repertoires in COVID-19. Looking at the study overall: Nucleic acid was either cDNA or gDNA, and it came from T cells, B-cell-depleted T cells, or PBMCs.

The CDR3 is made up of 13 amino acids. V was shortened by 2 bases and J by 5 bases, with 10 bases between the two germline ends. Germline V CDR1 and CDR2: MNHNS, SASEGT. Method: immunoSEQ multiplex PCR; TCRdb's copy keeps in-frame clones and lacks some. The sample lists around 180,000 clones; 88% were seen once. This chain uses TRBV6-1 with TRBJ2-7; TRBD1 is a possible D gene (6 bases). The sample was peripheral blood. The receptor was derived from a human donor in a cohort sampled during active COVID-19. This CDR3 is CASSERQGHEQYF. The DNA of the CDR3 is TGTGCCAGCAGTGAACGTCAGGGGCACGAGCAGTACTTC.